This TCR beta chain emerged from a study of breast tumors, draining lymph nodes, adjacent tissues (TCRdb year 2016). Background on the whole study: In breast cancer patients, the study compared the TCR beta repertoires of tumor, adjacent nontumor tissue and axillary lymph nodes. In human breast cancer, the study set out to evaluate how tumor, surrounding tissue and draining lymph node repertoires relate to one another and whether T cells may move between these sites.

Judged by its sample share, this clonotype qualifies as medium-sized (0.01 to 0.1%). Its specific antigen is unknown. Within one base of it there is no much larger clone, and no base qualities were kept. Germline trimming: 4 bases from V, 0 bases from J; junction bases outside gene matches: 6. The germline V gene encodes CDR1 KGHDR and CDR2 SFDVKD. From the cysteine up to the phenylalanine, the CDR3 has a length of 16 residues. Here the CDR3 DNA is all that survives: 48 bases in frame from base 1. General study outcomes and caveats: The data were considered consistent with the idea that most tumor T cells come from the lymph node and then expand in tumor tissue. The similarity between tumor and nontumor tissue repertoires was significantly greater in luminal-like breast cancer than in basal-like breast cancer. The conclusion that tumor T cells originate in lymph nodes was presented as consistent with a hypothesis rather than as directly demonstrated. Tumor T-cell repertoires showed less diversity than lymph node repertoires and more diversity than nontumor tissue repertoires, and tumor T-cell repertoires showed preferential V and J gene usage.

Sequencing took place on an Illumina HiSeq 2000. Multiplex PCR amplification was used to generate the TCR beta chain libraries. High-throughput sequencing was used to analyze the amplified TCR beta chain products. TCRdb redid the processing of the public reads, applying fastp at Q25 and MiXCR, and retained in-frame beta chains. All rows with the same CDR3 protein become a single entry with the most common DNA and genes. The sample table shows 30,000 to 40,000 distinct CDR3 sequences, and roughly three fifths are seen once. Roughly 18% of the sample lies in the top ten. The rearrangement joined TRBV24-1 to TRBJ2-3; TRBD2 lines up with 7 middle nucleotides. The clonotype originates from a female donor with breast cancer. Some clones in this sample may be carry-over from other donors' samples. The sample taken for sequencing was breast tumor tissue. CDR3 protein: CATSDPGGGSTDTQYF. At the DNA level, the sequence is TGTGCCACCAGTGACCCCGGCGGGGGTAGCACAGATACGCAGTATTTT.